This T cell receptor (beta chain) was obtained from a study of blood T cell repertoires in COVID-19. J lost 2 bases, V lost 5 bases, and 6 bases had no gene match. Germline-derived CDR1 and CDR2 are LGHDT and YNNKEL (reference sequence). The CDR3 is 15 amino acids. Some clones are missing from TCRdb's copy, which holds only in-frame ones; the method was immunoSEQ multiplex PCR. The sample records roughly 75,000 clones, roughly 70% being singletons. The chain carries TRBV3-1 (or the pseudogene TRBV3-2) and TRBJ1-3, with 7 bases fitting TRBD1. The TCR comes from a human donor with acute or convalescent COVID-19. The donor label of this sample is uncertain. Sequencing used peripheral blood. The CDR3 spells CASSRSTGPGNTIYF. For the CDR3, the DNA is TGTGCCAGCAGCAGATCGACAGGGCCTGGAAACACCATATATTTT.